The entry that follows covers one TCR beta chain sequence. The CDR3 spans 14 residues. J was trimmed by 0 bases and V by 4 bases; bases with no gene match: 2. The germline CDR1 and CDR2 sequences are SEHNR and FQNEAQ (reference sequence). The data are from a study of blood T cell repertoires in COVID-19. Per the original data handling: Reference gene primer amplification in the assay estimated nucleated cell counts. Generated by immunoSEQ multiplex PCR, the TCRdb table keeps only in-frame clones and is missing some. The V and J calls and clone size are taken from that table; D and trimming were inferred from the DNA. This table has 150,000 to 200,000 clones, 70% to 85% appearing once.

Sequenced sample: peripheral blood. This receptor was taken from a woman between 25 and 40 years old with acute or convalescent COVID-19. The chain employs TRBV7-9 and TRBJ2-5; the match to TRBD1 covers 7 bases. CDR3 region: CASSSDRDQETQYF. For the CDR3, the DNA is TGTGCCAGCAGCTCAGACAGGGACCAAGAGACCCAGTACTTC.